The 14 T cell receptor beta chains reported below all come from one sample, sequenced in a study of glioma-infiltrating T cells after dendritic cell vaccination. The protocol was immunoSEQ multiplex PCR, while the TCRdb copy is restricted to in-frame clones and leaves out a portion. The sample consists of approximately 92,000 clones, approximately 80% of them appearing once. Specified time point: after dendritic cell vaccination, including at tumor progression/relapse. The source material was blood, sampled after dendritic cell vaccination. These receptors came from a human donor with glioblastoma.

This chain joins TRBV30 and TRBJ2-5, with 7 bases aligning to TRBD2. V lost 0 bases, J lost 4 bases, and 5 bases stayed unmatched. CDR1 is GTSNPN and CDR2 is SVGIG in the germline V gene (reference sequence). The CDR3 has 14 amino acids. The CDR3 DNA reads TGTGCCTGGAGTGTAGGCGGGGGACGAGAGACCCAGTACTTC. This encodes CAWSVGGGRETQYF.

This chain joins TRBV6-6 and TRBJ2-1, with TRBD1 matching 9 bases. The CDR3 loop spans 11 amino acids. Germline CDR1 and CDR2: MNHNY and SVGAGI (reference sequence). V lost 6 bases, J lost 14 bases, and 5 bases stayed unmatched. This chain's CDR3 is CASSSGTGKFF. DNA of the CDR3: TGTGCCAGCAGCTCCGGGACAGGGAAGTTCTTC.

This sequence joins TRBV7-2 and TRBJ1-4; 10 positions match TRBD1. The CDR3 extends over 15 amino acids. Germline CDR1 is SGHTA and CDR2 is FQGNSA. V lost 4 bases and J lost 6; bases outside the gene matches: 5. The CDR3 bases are TGTGCCAGCAGCTCACAGACAGGGGGCCATGAAAAACTGTTTTTT. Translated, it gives CASSSQTGGHEKLFF.

The chain's CDR3 is CASSQETGRQHNYGYTF. DNA of the CDR3: TGCGCCAGCAGCCAAGAAACAGGGCGACAGCATAACTATGGCTACACCTTC. The chain joins TRBV4-1 to TRBJ1-2; perhaps TRBD1 as D (6 bases). V lost 0 bases, J lost 1 base, and 15 bases lay in between. In germline, CDR1 is MGHRA, CDR2 YSYEKL. The CDR3 covers 17 residues.

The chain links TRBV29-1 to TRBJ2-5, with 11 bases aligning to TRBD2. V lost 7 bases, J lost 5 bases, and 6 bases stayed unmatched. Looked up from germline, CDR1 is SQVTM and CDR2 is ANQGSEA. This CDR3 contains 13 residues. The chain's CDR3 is CSALTSGAETQYF. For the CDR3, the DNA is TGCAGCGCTCTGACTAGCGGGGCGGAGACCCAGTACTTC.

The CDR3 sequence: CASIQAQGAYEQYF. The DNA for the CDR3 is TGTGCCAGCATTCAGGCACAGGGGGCCTACGAGCAGTACTTC. The chain recombines TRBV28 with TRBJ2-7; 8 bases line up with TRBD1. With 7 bases clipped from V and 2 bases from J, the junction kept 7 bases outside the gene matches. Germline V gives CDR1 MDHEN, CDR2 SYDVKM. The CDR3 has 14 residues. Looking up the rest from reference TRBV28 and TRBJ2-7 gives the full variable domain: DVKVTQSSRYLVKRTGEKVFLECVQDMDHENMFWYRQDPGLGLRLIYFSYDVKMKEKGDIPEGYSVSREKKERFSLILESASTNQTSMYLCASIQAQGAYEQYFGPGTRLTVT.

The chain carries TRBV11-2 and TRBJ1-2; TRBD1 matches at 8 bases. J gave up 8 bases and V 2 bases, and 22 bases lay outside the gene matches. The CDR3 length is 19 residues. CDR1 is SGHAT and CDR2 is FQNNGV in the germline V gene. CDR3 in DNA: TGTGCCAGCAGCTTATTTCGGGGAGTGGGGCACAGGGGGATTGGCGGCTACACCTTC. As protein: CASSLFRGVGHRGIGGYTF.

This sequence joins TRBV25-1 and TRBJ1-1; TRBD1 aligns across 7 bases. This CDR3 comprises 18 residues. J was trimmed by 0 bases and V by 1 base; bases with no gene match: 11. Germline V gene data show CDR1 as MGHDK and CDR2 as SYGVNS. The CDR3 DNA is TGTGCCAGCAGTGAATTCGGCCAGGGGGTCGGATTGAACACTGAAGCTTTCTTT. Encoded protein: CASSEFGQGVGLNTEAFF.

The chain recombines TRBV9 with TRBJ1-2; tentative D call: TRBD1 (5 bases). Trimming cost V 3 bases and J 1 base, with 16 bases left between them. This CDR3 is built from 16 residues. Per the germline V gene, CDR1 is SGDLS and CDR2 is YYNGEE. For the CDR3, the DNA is TGTGCCAGCAGCGCGGGAGGGGTTGGAGGTAACTATGGCTACACCTTC. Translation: CASSAGGVGGNYGYTF. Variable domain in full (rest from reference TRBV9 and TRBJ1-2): DSGVTQTPKHLITATGQRVTLRCSPRSGDLSVYWYQQSLDQGLQFLIQYYNGEERAKGNILERFSAQQFPDLHSELNLSSLELGDSALYFCASSAGGVGGNYGYTFGSGTRLTVV.

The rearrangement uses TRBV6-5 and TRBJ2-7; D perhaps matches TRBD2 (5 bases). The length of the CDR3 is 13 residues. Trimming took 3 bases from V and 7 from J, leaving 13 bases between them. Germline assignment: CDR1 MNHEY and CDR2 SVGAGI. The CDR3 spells CASSYTGIGEQYF. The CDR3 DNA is TGTGCCAGCAGTTATACGGGGATAGGGGAGCAGTACTTC.

The CDR3 DNA reads TGTGCCAGCAGCCACGGGACACCCACTGAAGCTTTCTTT. Protein sequence: CASSHGTPTEAFF. V and J are TRBV7-9 and TRBJ1-1, with D possibly being TRBD1 (6 bases). The CDR3 contains 13 residues. V was trimmed by 5 bases and J by 4 bases, leaving 11 bases between them. The germline gives CDR1 SEHNR, CDR2 FQNEAQ (reference sequence).

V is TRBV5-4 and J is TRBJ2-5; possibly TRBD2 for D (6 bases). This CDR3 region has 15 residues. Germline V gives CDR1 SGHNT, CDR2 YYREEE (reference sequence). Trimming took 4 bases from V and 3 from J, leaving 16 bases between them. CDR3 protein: CASSPRRGFKETQYF. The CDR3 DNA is TGTGCCAGCAGCCCGAGGCGGGGTTTCAAAGAGACCCAGTACTTC.

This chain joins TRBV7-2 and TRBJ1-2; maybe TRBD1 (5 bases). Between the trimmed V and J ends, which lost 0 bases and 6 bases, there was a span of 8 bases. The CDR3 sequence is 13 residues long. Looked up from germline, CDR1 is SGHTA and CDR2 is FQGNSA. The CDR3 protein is CASSLARGNGYTF. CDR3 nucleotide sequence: TGTGCCAGCAGCTTAGCGCGGGGGAATGGCTACACCTTC.

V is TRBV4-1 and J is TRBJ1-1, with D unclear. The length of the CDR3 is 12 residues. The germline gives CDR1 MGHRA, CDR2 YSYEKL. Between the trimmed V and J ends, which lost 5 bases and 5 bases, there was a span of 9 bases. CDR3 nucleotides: TGCGCCAGCAGCACAATGACTACTGAAGCTTTCTTT. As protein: CASSTMTTEAFF.